These 30 T cell receptor beta chains originate from one sample sequenced in a study of T cell responses to AZD1222 COVID-19 vaccine. Generated by immunoSEQ multiplex PCR, the TCRdb table keeps only in-frame clones and is missing some. The profile shows 170,000 or so clones, just under 95% of them singletons. The sequenced sample was peripheral blood, obtained on day 0 of AZD1222 vaccination. The receptors shown here come from an adult in good health.

This sequence joins TRBV3-1 (or the pseudogene TRBV3-2) and TRBJ1-2, with D uncertain. Germline CDR1 reads LGHDT; CDR2 reads YNNKEL (reference sequence). There are 12 residues in the CDR3. The V end was cut by 0 bases, the J end by 10 bases, with 9 bases between. As DNA, the CDR3 is TGTGCCAGCAGCCAAGATTTTACCCTCTACACCTTC. It yields the protein CASSQDFTLYTF.

The rearrangement uses TRBV11-2 and TRBJ2-2; weak D call: TRBD1 (5 bases). Germline loops: CDR1 SGHAT, CDR2 FQNNGV. The V end was cut by 1 base, the J end by 5 bases, with 8 bases between. CDR3 size: 14 residues. CDR3: CASSLAQGTGELFF. CDR3 bases: TGTGCCAGCAGCTTAGCTCAGGGAACCGGGGAGCTGTTTTTT.

The chain joins TRBV30 to TRBJ1-6, with D uncertain. In germline, CDR1 is GTSNPN, CDR2 SVGIG (reference sequence). Trimming left V 2 bases short and J 12 bases short, with 17 bases between. The CDR3 is 14 amino acids. CDR3 amino acids: CAWSLEGRGGPLHF. In nucleotides, the CDR3 is TGTGCCTGGAGTTTAGAGGGCCGAGGAGGACCCCTCCACTTT.

This clone was seen a few times. The chain combines TRBV9 with TRBJ2-1; 7 positions agree with TRBD2. The CDR3 consists of 15 residues. Trimming cost V 2 bases and J 6 bases; bases outside gene matches: 8. Germline values: CDR1 SGDLS, CDR2 YYNGEE. This chain's CDR3 is CASSVRTSGPNEQFF. Written as DNA, the CDR3 is TGTGCCAGCAGCGTTCGGACTAGTGGCCCCAATGAGCAGTTCTTC.

This chain links TRBV29-1 with TRBJ2-7; D tentatively reads TRBD1 or TRBD2 (6 bases each). V was clipped by 6 bases and J by 5 bases, with 11 bases between them. The germline gives CDR1 SQVTM, CDR2 ANQGSEA. This CDR3 contains 11 residues. CDR3 protein: CSVSGAHEQYF. The CDR3 DNA follows: TGCAGCGTATCGGGGGCCCACGAGCAGTACTTC.

This clone was detected only once. The J gene is TRBJ1-1, the V gene TRBV30; the D gene is possibly TRBD1 (5 bases). This CDR3 contains 14 residues. Per germline, CDR1 GTSNPN and CDR2 SVGIG (reference sequence). The V end lost 1 base, the J end lost 13 bases, and 22 bases lay between the germline ends. CDR3 DNA sequence: TGTGCCTGGAGTGGGGGTGGGACTCCCATTAATGGTTTCTTT. It codes for CAWSGGGTPINGFF.

V is TRBV4-2 and J is TRBJ2-7, with 10 bases aligning to TRBD2. Germline V gene sequence: CDR1 LGHNA, CDR2 YNFKEQ. V lost 1 base and J lost 4; bases outside the gene matches: 7. This CDR3 is 16 amino acids long. The DNA for the CDR3 is TGTGCCAGCAGCCAAGCCCTAGCGGGGGATAAATACGAGCAGTACTTC. The encoded protein is CASSQALAGDKYEQYF.

This clone was seen a single time. This chain joins TRBV2 and TRBJ1-2; D unresolved. V was cut by 6 bases and J by 7 bases, with 24 bases left in between. The CDR3 sequence is 16 residues long. Germline values: CDR1 SNHLY, CDR2 FYNNEI. The CDR3 reads CASRSIGGLSFSGYTF. The CDR3 bases are TGTGCCAGCAGATCAATAGGAGGACTCTCCTTTAGTGGCTACACCTTC.

V gene TRBV5-1 combines with J gene TRBJ2-5; possible D gene TRBD2, 5 bases. There are 16 residues in the CDR3. The germline CDR1 and CDR2 sequences are SGHRS and YFSETQ. V was trimmed by 0 bases and J by 1 base, leaving 13 bases between them. CDR3 loop: CASSLAGSQIQETQYF. As DNA, the CDR3 is TGCGCCAGCAGCTTGGCGGGGTCCCAGATCCAAGAGACCCAGTACTTC.

The rearrangement uses TRBV5-1 and TRBJ2-1, with 13 nucleotides matching TRBD2. Per the germline V gene, CDR1 is SGHRS and CDR2 is YFSETQ. This CDR3 is built from 17 residues. V was pared by 4 bases and J by 5 bases, with 9 bases of the junction left unmatched. This chain's CDR3 is CASSPRTSGGLHNEQFF. Written as DNA, the CDR3 is TGCGCCAGCAGCCCCAGGACTAGCGGGGGCCTCCACAATGAGCAGTTCTTC.

This clone was found once. This chain connects TRBV7-9 to TRBJ2-7; a weak D match, TRBD1 (5 bases). CDR1 and CDR2 from the germline V gene are SEHNR and FQNEAQ (reference sequence). This CDR3 comprises 14 residues. V lost 5 bases to trimming and J lost 2 bases, with 13 bases between them. CDR3 in amino acids: CASSRQGMTYEQYF. The CDR3 nucleotides read TGTGCCAGCAGCCGCCAGGGTATGACCTACGAGCAGTACTTC. Variable domain in full (rest from reference TRBV7-9 and TRBJ2-7): DTGVSQNPRHKITKRGQNVTFRCDPISEHNRLYWYRQTLGQGPEFLTYFQNEAQLEKSRLLSDRFSAERPKGSFSTLEIQRTEQGDSAMYLCASSRQGMTYEQYFGPGTRLTVT.

V gene TRBV2 combines with J gene TRBJ1-1, with TRBD1 as a possible D gene (5 bases). The CDR3 length is 17 residues. The germline gives CDR1 SNHLY, CDR2 FYNNEI. Trimming cost V 4 bases and J 5 bases, with 23 bases left between them. Here the CDR3 DNA reads TGTGCCAGCAGTGCCGAGGGCGCGCCCATGGGGACGACTGAAGCTTTCTTT. Protein: CASSAEGAPMGTTEAFF.

The chain employs TRBV2 and TRBJ2-1; D is uncertain. Germline V gene lookup returns CDR1 SNHLY and CDR2 FYNNEI. V was cut by 10 bases and J by 7 bases, with 20 bases left in between. This CDR3 has 14 amino acids. CDR3 in DNA: TGTGCCATCAGCCCGGAAGCAGAGTGGAATGAGCAGTTCTTC. Its translation is CAISPEAEWNEQFF. The complete variable domain, with remaining parts taken from reference TRBV2 and TRBJ2-1, reads EPEVTQTPSHQVTQMGQEVILRCVPISNHLYFYWYRQILGQKVEFLVSFYNNEISEKSEIFDDQFSVERPDGSNFTLKIRSTKLEDSAMYFCAISPEAEWNEQFFGPGTRLTVL.

The chain links TRBV5-6 to TRBJ2-7; D is possibly TRBD2 (6 bases). Germline CDR1 is SGHDT and CDR2 is YYEEEE. The germline V and J ends were trimmed by 3 bases and 2 bases, with 12 bases remaining between them. The CDR3 contains 14 residues. CDR3 coding DNA: TGTGCCAGCAGCTCACTAGCAGCCCCCTACGAGCAGTACTTC. As protein: CASSSLAAPYEQYF.

The rearrangement joins TRBV9 to TRBJ2-1, with 13 positions matching TRBD2. The V gene's germline CDR1 is SGDLS and CDR2 YYNGEE. The trim removed 4 bases at V and 7 bases at J, leaving 5 bases unmatched. The CDR3 covers 15 residues. The CDR3 is CASSPPGLAGNEQFF. CDR3 in DNA: TGTGCCAGCAGCCCGCCGGGACTAGCGGGAAATGAGCAGTTCTTC.

This clone has a handful of counts. J is TRBJ2-2 and V is TRBV10-3, with D tentatively TRBD2 (5 bases). Germline V gives CDR1 ENHRY, CDR2 SYGVKD. Trimming took 3 bases from V and 6 from J, leaving 17 bases between them. The CDR3 is 16 residues long. CDR3 residues: CAISDSGFGRAGELFF. CDR3 bases: TGTGCCATCAGTGACTCCGGTTTTGGGCGGGCCGGGGAGCTGTTTTTT.

This chain joins TRBV7-6 and TRBJ1-1; no firm D call. V was pared by 0 bases and J by 0 bases, with 8 bases between. CDR3 length: 15 residues. Germline CDR1 and CDR2: SGHVS and FNYEAQ. The CDR3: CASSLAGVMNTEAFF. The CDR3 region has the DNA TGTGCCAGCAGCTTAGCGGGCGTTATGAACACTGAAGCTTTCTTT.

The V and J genes are TRBV2 and TRBJ1-3, with no clear D. CDR3 size: 13 residues. In germline, CDR1 is SNHLY, CDR2 FYNNEI. The germline V and J ends were trimmed by 7 bases and 4 bases, with 11 bases remaining between them. DNA for the CDR3: TGTGCCAGCAACGGGGAGATGGGAAACACCATATATTTT. It codes for CASNGEMGNTIYF.

This chain connects TRBV28 to TRBJ2-7, with TRBD2 matching 11 bases. J was trimmed by 3 bases and V by 4 bases; bases with no gene match: 2. Germline V lookup: CDR1 MDHEN, CDR2 SYDVKM. This CDR3 contains 14 residues. The CDR3 DNA follows: TGTGCCAGCAGTTCGGGACTAGCGGTCTACGAGCAGTACTTC. Amino acids: CASSSGLAVYEQYF.

CDR3 residues: CASSPTATDRGKPYEQYF. The CDR3 DNA reads TGCGCCAGCAGCCCAACCGCGACCGACAGGGGAAAGCCCTACGAGCAGTACTTC. This chain connects TRBV5-1 to TRBJ2-7; the match to TRBD1 covers 8 bases. Germline values: CDR1 SGHRS, CDR2 YFSETQ. J lost 2 bases, V lost 4 bases, and 17 bases had no gene match. This CDR3 contains 18 residues.

On this clone itself: At the DNA level, this CDR3 is encoded by other sequences in the same sample as well. The V and J genes are TRBV30 and TRBJ1-4; perhaps TRBD1 as D (5 bases). Germline V gene sequence: CDR1 GTSNPN, CDR2 SVGIG (reference sequence). The CDR3 runs to 13 residues. V was cut by 1 base and J by 8 bases, with 11 bases left in between. CDR3 in DNA: TGTGCCTGGAGTGGGCAGGGCGGAGAAAAACTGTTTTTT. Protein sequence: CAWSGQGGEKLFF.

This rearrangement joins TRBV27 to TRBJ1-6; 7 nucleotides agree with TRBD1. Trimming removed 4 bases from V and 10 bases from J; junction bases left unmatched: 10. The CDR3 has 15 amino acids. From germline, CDR1 is MNHEY and CDR2 SMNVEV (reference sequence). CDR3 residues: CASSSPDRDASPLHF. DNA for the CDR3: TGTGCCAGCAGTTCGCCCGACAGGGACGCATCACCCCTCCACTTT.

The gene calls are TRBV29-1 and TRBJ1-4, with D unresolved. V was shortened by 2 bases and J by 7 bases, with 5 bases between the two germline ends. Germline values: CDR1 SQVTM, CDR2 ANQGSEA. The CDR3 length is 11 residues. The CDR3 DNA reads TGCAGCGTTGAACTAGGTGAAAAACTGTTTTTT. It yields the protein CSVELGEKLFF. The variable domain in full, with the rest retrieved from reference TRBV29-1 and TRBJ1-4, is SAVISQKPSRDICQRGTSLTIQCQVDSQVTMMFWYRQQPGQSLTLIATANQGSEATYESGFVIDKFPISRPNLTFSTLTVSNMSPEDSSIYLCSVELGEKLFFGSGTQLSVL.

This clone was picked up a small number of times. Here the CDR3 DNA reads TGTGCCAGCAGCGAGGGACAGCTCTATGGCTACACCTTC. It is translated as CASSEGQLYGYTF. The chain is built from TRBV5-6 and TRBJ1-2; the match to TRBD1 covers 7 bases. Germline CDR1 SGHDT, CDR2 YYEEEE. V trimming: 4 bases; J trimming: 4 bases; junction bases outside the gene matches: 4. The CDR3 totals 13 residues. The full variable domain, rest sourced from reference TRBV5-6 and TRBJ1-2, is DAGVTQSPTHLIKTRGQQVTLRCSPKSGHDTVSWYQQALGQGPQFIFQYYEEEERQRGNFPDRFSGHQFPNYSSELNVNALLLGDSALYLCASSEGQLYGYTFGSGTRLTVV.

V gene TRBV25-1 combines with J gene TRBJ1-2, with D uncertain. CDR1 and CDR2 from the germline V gene are MGHDK and SYGVNS. The CDR3 is 16 amino acids. V dropped 3 bases and J dropped 8 bases, with 22 bases sitting between them. For the CDR3, the DNA is TGTGCCAGCAGTGATCACCTACGAACCCCCCATGGGGGCTACACCTTC. It encodes CASSDHLRTPHGGYTF.

The chain employs TRBV15 and TRBJ2-2; TRBD2 agrees at 9 bases. Germline V gene lookup returns CDR1 LNHNV and CDR2 YYDKDF (reference sequence). V trimming: 0 bases; J trimming: 5 bases; junction bases outside the gene matches: 7. The CDR3 spans 17 residues. Here the CDR3 reads CATSRDAMTSGTGELFF. In nucleotides, the CDR3 is TGTGCCACCAGCAGAGATGCTATGACTAGCGGAACCGGGGAGCTGTTTTTT.

V is TRBV18 and J is TRBJ2-2; 10 bases match TRBD1. The trim removed 3 bases at V and 1 base at J, leaving 8 bases unmatched. Germline V gene lookup returns CDR1 KGHSH and CDR2 LQKENI. The length of the CDR3 is 18 residues. DNA for the CDR3: TGTGCCAGCTCACCCTTGACAGGGGGCATCGGGAACACCGGGGAGCTGTTTTTT. Amino acids: CASSPLTGGIGNTGELFF.

The chain combines TRBV10-3 with TRBJ1-6, with D possibly TRBD1 on 6 matching bases. Germline V gene lookup returns CDR1 ENHRY and CDR2 SYGVKD. The CDR3 has 16 residues. V lost 2 bases and J lost 10, with 18 bases in between. CDR3 loop: CAISENQGWRGSPLHF. CDR3 DNA sequence: TGTGCCATCAGTGAGAATCAGGGGTGGAGAGGATCACCCCTCCACTTT.

The rearrangement uses TRBV3-1 (or the pseudogene TRBV3-2) and TRBJ1-4; the D is unclear. In germline, CDR1 is LGHDT, CDR2 YNNKEL (reference sequence). Between the trimmed V and J ends, which lost 5 bases and 8 bases, there was a span of 15 bases. CDR3 length: 14 residues. This CDR3 reads CASSSKWSGEKLFF. The CDR3 nucleotides read TGTGCCAGCAGCTCCAAATGGTCGGGGGAAAAACTGTTTTTT.

This clone was seen only once. The rearrangement joins TRBV11-3 to TRBJ2-7, with D possibly being TRBD1 (6 bases). Germline CDR1 SGHNT, CDR2 YENEEA. The CDR3 spans 15 residues. The V gene lost 5 bases and the J gene lost 6 bases, with 20 bases spanning the gap. CDR3 DNA: TGTGCCAGCAGCGACACCGGGACACTTCCCGCCGAGCAGTACTTC. As protein: CASSDTGTLPAEQYF.